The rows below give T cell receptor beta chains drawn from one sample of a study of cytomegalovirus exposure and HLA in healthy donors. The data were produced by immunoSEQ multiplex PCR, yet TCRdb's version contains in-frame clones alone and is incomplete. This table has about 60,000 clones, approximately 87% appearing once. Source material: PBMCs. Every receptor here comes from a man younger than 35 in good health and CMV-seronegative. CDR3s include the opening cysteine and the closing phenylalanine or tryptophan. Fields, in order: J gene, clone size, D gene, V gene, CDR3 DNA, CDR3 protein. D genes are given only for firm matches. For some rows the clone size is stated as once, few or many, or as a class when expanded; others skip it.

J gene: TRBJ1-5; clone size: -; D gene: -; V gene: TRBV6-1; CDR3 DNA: TGTGCCAGCGGTGGCTGGGAGGGCAATCAGCCCCAGCATTTT; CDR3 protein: CASGGWEGNQPQHF
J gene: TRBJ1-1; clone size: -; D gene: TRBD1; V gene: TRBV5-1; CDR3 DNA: TGCGCCAGCAGCAACACGGGACAGGGGATTACTGAAGCTTTCTTT; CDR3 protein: CASSNTGQGITEAFF
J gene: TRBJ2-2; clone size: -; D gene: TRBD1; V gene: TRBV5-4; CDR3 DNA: TGTGCCAGCAGTATCGACAGGGGGGGAGCCGGGGAGCTGTTTTTT; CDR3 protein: CASSIDRGGAGELFF
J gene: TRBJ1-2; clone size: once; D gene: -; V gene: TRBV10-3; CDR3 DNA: TGTGCCAGCCAAGCCTCGGCGGTGGGCTACACCTTC; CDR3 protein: CASQASAVGYTF
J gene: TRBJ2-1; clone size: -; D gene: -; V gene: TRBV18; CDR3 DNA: TGTGCCAGCTCATCGTCCGACATGGAGGATGAGCAGTTCTTC; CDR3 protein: CASSSSDMEDEQFF
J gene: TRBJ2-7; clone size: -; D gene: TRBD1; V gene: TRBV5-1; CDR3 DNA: TGCGCCAGCAGCTTCTCTCCGGGACAGGACACTCTCTGGGAGCAGTACTTC; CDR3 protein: CASSFSPGQDTLWEQYF
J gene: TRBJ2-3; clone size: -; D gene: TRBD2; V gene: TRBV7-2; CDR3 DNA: TGTGCCAGCAGCTTACTAGCGGGGACAGATACGCAGTATTTT; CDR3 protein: CASSLLAGTDTQYF
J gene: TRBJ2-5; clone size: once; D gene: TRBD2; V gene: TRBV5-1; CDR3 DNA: TGCGCCAGCAATAGCGGGGGGGTGTCTGAGACCCAGTACTTC; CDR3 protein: CASNSGGVSETQYF
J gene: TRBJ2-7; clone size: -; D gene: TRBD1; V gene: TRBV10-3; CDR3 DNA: TGTGCCATCAGTGAGGAACCCACGGGACAGGTCTTC; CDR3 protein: CAISEEPTGQVF
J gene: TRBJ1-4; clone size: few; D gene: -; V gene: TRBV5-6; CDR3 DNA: TGTGCCAGCAGCTTGGCAGGGATAGAGGAAAAACTGTTTTTT; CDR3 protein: CASSLAGIEEKLFF
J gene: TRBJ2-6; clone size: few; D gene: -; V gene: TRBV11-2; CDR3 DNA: TGTGCCAGCAGCCGAGGGAATTCTGGGGCCAACGTCCTGACTTTC; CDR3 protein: CASSRGNSGANVLTF
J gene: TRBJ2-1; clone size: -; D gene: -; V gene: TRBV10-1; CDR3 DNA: TGCGCCAGCAGTCTGGACAGTAGCTCCTACAATGAGCAGTTCTTC; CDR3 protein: CASSLDSSSYNEQFF
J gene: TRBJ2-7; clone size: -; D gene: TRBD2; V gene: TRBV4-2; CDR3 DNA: TGTGCCAGCAGCCAGCCACTAGCGGTTTCCTACGAGCAGTACTTC; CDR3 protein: CASSQPLAVSYEQYF
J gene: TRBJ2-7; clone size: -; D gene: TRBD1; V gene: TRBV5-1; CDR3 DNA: TGCGCCAGCAGCCGAGGACAGGTGCAATACGAGCAGTACTTC; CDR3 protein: CASSRGQVQYEQYF
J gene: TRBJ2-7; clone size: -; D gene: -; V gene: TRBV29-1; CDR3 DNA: TGCAGCGTGAGACAGGACTCCTACGAGCAGTACTTC; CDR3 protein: CSVRQDSYEQYF
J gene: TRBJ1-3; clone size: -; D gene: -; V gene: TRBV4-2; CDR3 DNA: TGTGCCAGCAGCCAAGATCAATGGGAGGCGTCGGGAAACACCATATATTTT; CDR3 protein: CASSQDQWEASGNTIYF
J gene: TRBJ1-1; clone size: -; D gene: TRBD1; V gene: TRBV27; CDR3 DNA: TGTGTCAGCAGTTTATGGGACAGTCAGGAAGCTTTCTTT; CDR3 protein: CVSSLWDSQEAFF
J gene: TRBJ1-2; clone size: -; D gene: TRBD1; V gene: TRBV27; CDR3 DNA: TGTGCCAGCAGATCCGACAGGGAGTTACATGGCTACACCTTC; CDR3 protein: CASRSDRELHGYTF
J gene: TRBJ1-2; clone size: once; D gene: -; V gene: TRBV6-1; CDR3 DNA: TGTGCCAGCAGTGAAGTGGCCCCTTTTGAAGGGGCATATAGCTATGGCTACACCTTC; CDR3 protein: CASSEVAPFEGAYSYGYTF
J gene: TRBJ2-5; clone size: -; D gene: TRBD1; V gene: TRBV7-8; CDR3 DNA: TGTGCCAGCAGCGGTGGACAGGAAGAGACCCAGTACTTC; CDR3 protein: CASSGGQEETQYF
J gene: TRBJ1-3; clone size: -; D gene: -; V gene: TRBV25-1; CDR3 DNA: TGTGCCAGCAGTGATCCAGGGTCCTTCGGAAACACCATATATTTT; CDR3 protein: CASSDPGSFGNTIYF
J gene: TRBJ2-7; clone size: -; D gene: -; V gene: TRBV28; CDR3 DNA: TGTGCCAGCAGTCCACAGGGGGGGGGCTACGAGCAGTACTTC; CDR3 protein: CASSPQGGGYEQYF
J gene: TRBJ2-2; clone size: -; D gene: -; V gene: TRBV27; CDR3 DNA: TGTGCCAGCAGTTTACTTCGGGACTCCGGGGAGCTGTTTTTT; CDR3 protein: CASSLLRDSGELFF
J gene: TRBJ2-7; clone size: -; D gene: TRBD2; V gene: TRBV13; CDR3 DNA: TGTGCCAGCAGCTTAGGGCGGGGGGCTTCCTACGAGCAGTACTTC; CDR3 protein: CASSLGRGASYEQYF
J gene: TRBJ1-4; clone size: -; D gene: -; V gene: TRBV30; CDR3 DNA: TGTGCCTGGAGCGGGACTAATGAAAAACTGTTTTTT; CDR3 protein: CAWSGTNEKLFF
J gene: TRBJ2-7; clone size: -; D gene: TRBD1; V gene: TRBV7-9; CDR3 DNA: TGTGCCAGCAGCCCCAGGGGACAGGGGCTTAGCGAGCAGTACTTC; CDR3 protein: CASSPRGQGLSEQYF
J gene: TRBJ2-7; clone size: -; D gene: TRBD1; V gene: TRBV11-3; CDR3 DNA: TGTGCCAGCAGCATCGGGACAGCCTACGAGCAGTACTTC; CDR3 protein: CASSIGTAYEQYF
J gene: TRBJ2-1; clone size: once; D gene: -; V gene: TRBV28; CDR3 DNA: TGTGCCACAAGGACAGCCTCCAACAATGAGCAGTTCTTC; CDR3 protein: CATRTASNNEQFF
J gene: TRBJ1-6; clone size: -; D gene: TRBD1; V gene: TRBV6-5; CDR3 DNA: TGTGCCAGCAGTTACGTCCGGGGACAGGGGGCTTCACCCCTCCACTTT; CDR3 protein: CASSYVRGQGASPLHF
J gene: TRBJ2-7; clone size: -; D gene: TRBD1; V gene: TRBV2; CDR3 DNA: TGTGCCAGCAGTCTACAGGGGAACGAGCAGTACTTC; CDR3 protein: CASSLQGNEQYF
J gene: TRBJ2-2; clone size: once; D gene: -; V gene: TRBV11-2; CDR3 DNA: TGTGCCAGCAGCTCCCTGCGGGGAGGGGGTACCGGGGAGCTGTTTTTT; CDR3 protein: CASSSLRGGGTGELFF
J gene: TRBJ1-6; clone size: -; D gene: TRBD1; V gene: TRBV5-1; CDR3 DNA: TGCGCCAGCAGCCCGGGACAGGGAAAAAGCTCCTATAATTCACCCCTCCACTTT; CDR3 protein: CASSPGQGKSSYNSPLHF
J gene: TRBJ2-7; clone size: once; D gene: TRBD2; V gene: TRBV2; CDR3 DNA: TGTGCCAGCAGCACGGGACTAGCGGGGTATAACGAGCAGTACTTC; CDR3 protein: CASSTGLAGYNEQYF
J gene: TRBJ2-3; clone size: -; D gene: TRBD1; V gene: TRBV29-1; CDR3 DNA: TGCAGCGTTGAAGGGCAGGGGGCCGCAGATACGCAGTATTTT; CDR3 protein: CSVEGQGAADTQYF
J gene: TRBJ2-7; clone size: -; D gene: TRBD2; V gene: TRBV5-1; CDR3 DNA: TGCGCCAGCAGCAGCGGGGCGCTCTACGAGCAGTACTTC; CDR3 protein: CASSSGALYEQYF
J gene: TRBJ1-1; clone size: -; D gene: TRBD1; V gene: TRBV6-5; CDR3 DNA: TGTGCCAGCAACCGAAGGACAGGGGGAACTGAAGCTTTCTTT; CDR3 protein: CASNRRTGGTEAFF
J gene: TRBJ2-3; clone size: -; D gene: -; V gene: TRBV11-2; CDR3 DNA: TGTGCCAGCAGTCCCGGACCCGCTCTAGCAAGAGATACGCAGTATTTT; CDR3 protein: CASSPGPALARDTQYF
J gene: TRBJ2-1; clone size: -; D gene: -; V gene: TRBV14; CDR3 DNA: TGTGCCAGCAGCCAAGTAGGCGGTGAGCAGTTCTTC; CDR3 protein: CASSQVGGEQFF
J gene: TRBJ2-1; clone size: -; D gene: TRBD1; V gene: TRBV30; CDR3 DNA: TGTGCCTGGAAGGGGACAGGGCAGAATGAGCAGTTCTTC; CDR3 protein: CAWKGTGQNEQFF
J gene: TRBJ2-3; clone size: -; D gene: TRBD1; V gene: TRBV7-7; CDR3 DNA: TGTGCTAGCAGCTTGGGACAGGGGGCAGATACGCAGTATTTT; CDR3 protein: CASSLGQGADTQYF
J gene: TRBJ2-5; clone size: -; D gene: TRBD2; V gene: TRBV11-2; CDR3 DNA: TGTGCCAGCAGCCCCCTTAGCGGGGAAGAGACCCAGTACTTC; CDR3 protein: CASSPLSGEETQYF
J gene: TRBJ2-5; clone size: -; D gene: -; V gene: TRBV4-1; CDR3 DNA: TGCGCCAGCAGCCGCCAAGCCTTTAGCTCCCAAGAGACCCAGTACTTC; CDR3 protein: CASSRQAFSSQETQYF
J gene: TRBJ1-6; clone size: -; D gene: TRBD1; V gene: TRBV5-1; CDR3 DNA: TGCGCCAGCAGCGGAGGACAGGGGTCGGAATCACCCCTCCACTTT; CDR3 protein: CASSGGQGSESPLHF
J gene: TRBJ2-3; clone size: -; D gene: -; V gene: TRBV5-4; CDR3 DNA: TGTGCCAGCAGCTTGGCCGCAGATACGCAGTATTTT; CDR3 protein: CASSLAADTQYF
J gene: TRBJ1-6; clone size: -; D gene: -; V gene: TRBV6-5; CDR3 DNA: TGTGCCAGCAGATCTCCGGGAGTAGGGTCACCCCTCCACTTT; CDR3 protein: CASRSPGVGSPLHF
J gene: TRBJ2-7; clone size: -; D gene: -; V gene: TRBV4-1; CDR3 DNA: TGCGCCAGCAGCCAAACCCTCGGGAGCGAGCAGTACTTC; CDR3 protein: CASSQTLGSEQYF
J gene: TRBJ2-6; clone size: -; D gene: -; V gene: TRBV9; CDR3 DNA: TGTGCCAGCAGCGTAATGGTCAGCTCTGGGGCCAACGTCCTGACTTTC; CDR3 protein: CASSVMVSSGANVLTF
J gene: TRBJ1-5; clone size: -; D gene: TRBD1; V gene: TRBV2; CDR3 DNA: TGTGCCAGCAGTGGCACAGGGGGTCTCGAGCCCCAGCATTTT; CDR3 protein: CASSGTGGLEPQHF
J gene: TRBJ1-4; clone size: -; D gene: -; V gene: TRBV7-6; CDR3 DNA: TGTGCCAGCAGCCCCGAGGGACTTGGGGAACTGTTTTTT; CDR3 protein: CASSPEGLGELFF
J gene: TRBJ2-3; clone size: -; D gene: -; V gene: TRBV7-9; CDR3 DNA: TGTGCCAGCAGCCGAAGCCTCGAGGTAGATACGCAGTATTTT; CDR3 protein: CASSRSLEVDTQYF
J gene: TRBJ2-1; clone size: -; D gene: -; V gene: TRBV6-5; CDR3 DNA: TGTGCCAGCAGTTATATAAATGAGCAGTTCTTC; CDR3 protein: CASSYINEQFF
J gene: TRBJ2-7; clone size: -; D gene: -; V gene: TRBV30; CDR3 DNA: TGTGCCTGGGGGCCAGCCACGAGCGAGCAGTACTTC; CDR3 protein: CAWGPATSEQYF
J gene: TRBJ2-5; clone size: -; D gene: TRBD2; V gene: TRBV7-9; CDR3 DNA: TGTGCCAGCAGCTACTCTTTAGCGGGACATCAAGAGACCCAGTACTTC; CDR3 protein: CASSYSLAGHQETQYF
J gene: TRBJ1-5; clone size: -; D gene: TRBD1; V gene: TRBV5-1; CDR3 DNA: TGCGCCAGCAGCCCCGGACAGGGCAATCAGCCCCAGCATTTT; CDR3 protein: CASSPGQGNQPQHF
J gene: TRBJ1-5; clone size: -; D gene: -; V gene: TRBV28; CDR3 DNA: TGTGCCAGCGCGAGGAATCAGCCCCAGCATTTT; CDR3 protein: CASARNQPQHF